This TCR beta chain was recorded in a study of blood T cell repertoires in COVID-19. Whole-study context: The analysed material was cDNA or gDNA that came from T cells, B-cell-depleted T cells, or PBMCs.

Remarks on this clone: Other DNA sequences of this sample code for an identical CDR3.

Those who participated ranged in age from roughly 18 to 89 years and resided in some 24 US areas. Two negative PCRs, clearance, or symptom resolution were required of recovered Cohort 3 donors. Original methodology: Nucleated cell counts were estimated from reference gene primer amplification. The protocol was immunoSEQ multiplex PCR, while the TCRdb copy is restricted to in-frame clones and leaves out a portion. That table gives V, J and clone size, and the DNA gave D and trimming. The sample holds fewer than 500,000 clones; 75% to 90% are singletons and the top ten take 0.95% to 1.2%. V lost 4 bases to trimming and J lost 6 bases, with 10 bases between them. The CDR3 is 12 residues long. Germline-derived CDR1 and CDR2 are SGHDT and YYEEEE.

The clonotype was recovered from a man younger than 45 who had recovered from COVID-19. The sample comprised PBMCs or T cells enriched from blood (not recorded which). The chain has TRBV5-6 and TRBJ1-2; possibly TRBD1 for D (5 bases). This chain's CDR3 is CASSPGGDGYTF. The CDR3 DNA is TGTGCCAGCAGCCCGGGGGGGGATGGCTACACCTTC.